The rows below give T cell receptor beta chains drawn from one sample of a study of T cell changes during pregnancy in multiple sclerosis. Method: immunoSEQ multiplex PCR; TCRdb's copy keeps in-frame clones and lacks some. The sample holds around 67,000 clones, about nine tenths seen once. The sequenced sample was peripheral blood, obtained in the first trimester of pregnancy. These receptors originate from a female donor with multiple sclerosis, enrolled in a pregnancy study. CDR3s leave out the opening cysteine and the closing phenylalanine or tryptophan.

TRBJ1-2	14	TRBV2	ASSEEPGGRSYGYT
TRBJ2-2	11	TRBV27	ASSPRDTGELF
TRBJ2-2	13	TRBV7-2	ASSLASENTGELF
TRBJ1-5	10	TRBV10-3	AGGTDNQPQH
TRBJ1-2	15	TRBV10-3	AISVRVGEYPNYGYT
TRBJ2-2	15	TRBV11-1	ASSTRGSGSGTGELF
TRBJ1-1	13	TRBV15	ATSSRTGGDPEAF
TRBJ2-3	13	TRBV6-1	ASSEMRALTDTQY
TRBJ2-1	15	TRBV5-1	ASSLAAGGSSYNEQF
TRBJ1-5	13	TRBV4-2	ASSQLGQSNQPQH
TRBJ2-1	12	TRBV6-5	ASSSSPGNGEQF
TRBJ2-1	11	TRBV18	ASSQVSGNEQF
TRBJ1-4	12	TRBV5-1	ASSRGQPNEKLF
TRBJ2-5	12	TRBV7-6	ASSLLAGRETQY
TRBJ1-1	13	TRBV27	ASSPGTGLNTEAF
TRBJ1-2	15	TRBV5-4	ASSLSGQSWGNYGYT
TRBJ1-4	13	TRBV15	ATSRVSAGSEKLF
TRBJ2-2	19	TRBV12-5	ASGTSGLAGGPLSNTGELF
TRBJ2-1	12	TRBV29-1	SVEGGTTYNEQF
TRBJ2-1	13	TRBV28	ASSESSGSRNEQF